This T cell receptor beta chain was identified during a study of beta chain features in type 1 diabetes. Study results and limitations: The naive, central memory and Treg TCRB repertoires of patients appeared to be more similar to one another than those of healthy donors.

Trimming took 4 bases from V and 0 from J, leaving 19 bases between them. The length of the CDR3 is 16 residues. Germline V lookup: CDR1 SQVTM, CDR2 ANQGSEA. The study reverse transcribed the entire isolated RNA, so it sequenced expressed TCRB transcripts. About 3.6 million reads per sample on average were obtained from naive, central memory and regulatory T cell samples. Libraries were prepared by immunoSEQ multiplex PCR; TCRdb keeps only in-frame clonotypes and omits some of them. The sample carries about 360,000 clones, roughly 12% recorded once. One heparinised draw, averaging roughly 0.12 L, was taken per donor. This clone was counted ten times or more. The antigen is not known.

The sequence was obtained from a man between 18 and 35 years old in good health. The chain recombines TRBV29-1 with TRBJ2-7; the D gene is possibly TRBD1 (6 bases). Sequenced sample: naive CD4+ T cells from blood. The DNA for the CDR3 is TGCAGCGTTGCGGAGCTTCGACAGGAAGGCTCCTACGAGCAGTACTTC. This gives the protein CSVAELRQEGSYEQYF.